These 8 T cell receptor beta chains were all obtained from the same sample, sequenced in a study of cytomegalovirus exposure and HLA in healthy donors. Both 60 Vbeta primers and 13 Jbeta primers went into the PCR. The protocol was immunoSEQ multiplex PCR, while the TCRdb copy is restricted to in-frame clones and leaves out a portion. Of under 200,000 clones detected, about 63% appear once; the ten largest clones hold approximately 2.8%. Sequencing was done on a sample of PBMCs. Every receptor here comes from a woman aged 40 to 50 in good health and CMV-seropositive.

This clone was counted between two and nine times. The rearrangement links TRBV28 to TRBJ2-7; the D gene is possibly TRBD2 (6 bases). This CDR3 is built from 16 residues. The germline gives CDR1 MDHEN, CDR2 SYDVKM. Trimming removed 5 bases at V and 9 bases at J, with 26 bases between. In nucleotides, the CDR3 is TGTGCCAGCAGTGACCCACGCGGGACTGCCGGTTGGATGCAGTACTTC. It encodes CASSDPRGTAGWMQYF.

A remark on this clone: A read error may produce the germline difference seen at one junction end. The chain has TRBV4-3 and TRBJ1-2; D unresolved. Germline values: CDR1 LGHNA, CDR2 YSLEER. This CDR3 is 15 amino acids long. The CDR3 DNA reads TGCGCCAGCAGCCCTACTCTGAGTTCTAACTATGGCTACCCCTTC. It encodes CASSPTLSSNYGYPF.

The V gene is TRBV28, the J gene TRBJ1-2; D possibly corresponds to TRBD1 (5 bases). V was trimmed by 6 bases and J by 4 bases, leaving 21 bases between them. CDR1 MDHEN and CDR2 SYDVKM come from the germline V gene. The CDR3 has 16 amino acids. The CDR3 DNA is TGTGCCAGCAGCCACATGCCCCCCAGGGATACCTATGGCTACACCTTC. It is translated as CASSHMPPRDTYGYTF.

This rearrangement joins TRBV9 to TRBJ1-1; D may be TRBD1 (5 bases). The CDR3 is 15 residues long. V was shortened by 4 bases and J by 3 bases, with 16 bases between the two germline ends. Germline assignment: CDR1 SGDLS and CDR2 YYNGEE. The CDR3 nucleotides are TGTGCCAGCAGCAAACGGACAATTGGAGACACTGAAGCTTTCTTT. Amino acids: CASSKRTIGDTEAFF.

The table lists this clone with a count of one. V is TRBV19 and J is TRBJ2-5, with TRBD1 identical over 7 bases. The V gene's germline CDR1 is LNHDA and CDR2 SQIVND (reference sequence). J was trimmed by 5 bases and V by 7 bases; bases with no gene match: 13. The CDR3 is 15 residues long. CDR3 DNA: TGTGCCAGTACCAACTCAGGGGGAAGGTTGGAGACCCAGTACTTC. Its protein product is CASTNSGGRLETQYF.

This sequence joins TRBV5-4 and TRBJ2-2, with 9 bases fitting TRBD1. The CDR3 runs 15 residues. Germline CDR1 SGHNT, CDR2 YYREEE (reference sequence). J gave up 4 bases and V 4 bases, and 5 bases lay outside the gene matches. CDR3 in amino acids: CASSGGQGITGELFF. The CDR3 nucleotides read TGTGCCAGCAGCGGGGGACAGGGTATCACCGGGGAGCTGTTTTTT.

The chain combines TRBV29-1 with TRBJ2-3, with 8 bases lining up with TRBD2. Per germline, CDR1 SQVTM and CDR2 ANQGSEA. The CDR3 sequence is 14 residues long. V shed 0 bases, J shed 4 bases, and the junction held 3 bases outside the gene matches. The CDR3: CSVEEGGGPDTQYF. CDR3 DNA: TGCAGCGTTGAAGAAGGCGGGGGGCCAGATACGCAGTATTTT.

The rearrangement uses TRBV4-1 and TRBJ2-3, with TRBD2 identical over 10 bases. The CDR3 spans 16 residues. From germline, CDR1 is MGHRA and CDR2 YSYEKL. V shed 7 bases and J 4 bases; nucleotides not matched to a gene: 11. The CDR3 DNA reads TGCGCCAGCACCTACCTAGCGGGGGTAGTCCCAGATACGCAGTATTTT. Translating gives CASTYLAGVVPDTQYF.